This T cell receptor beta chain was captured in a study of cytomegalovirus exposure and HLA in healthy donors. Study-wide context: Within the Caucasian-associated ancestry cluster were under 85% of the approximately 400 genotyped donors.

Findings of the study overall: In vitro checks showed that three CMV-associated chains really do target CMV antigens. It was reported in a later analysis that an Asian-associated ancestry cluster showed fewer N-insertions than the 666-donor mean. Cytomegalovirus association was assigned to some 160 TCR beta chains.

A remark on this clone: Antigen: not known.

The primer mix had 60 Vbeta and 13 Jbeta primers. Assay used: immunoSEQ multiplex PCR; TCRdb lists only in-frame clones, some missing. This table has 150,000 to 200,000 clones, around 84% appearing once. Germline trimming cut 5 bases from V and 1 base from J; bases unmatched to any gene: 4. This CDR3 spans 15 amino acids. Germline assignment: CDR1 SGHTA and CDR2 FQGNSA. The rearrangement links TRBV7-2 to TRBJ2-2, with 7 bases identical to TRBD1. What was sequenced was PBMCs. The source is a man aged 50 to 59 in good health and CMV-seropositive. The CDR3 sequence is CASSKQGRNTGELFF. In nucleotides, the CDR3 is TGTGCCAGCAGCAAACAGGGGAGGAACACCGGGGAGCTGTTTTTT.